This T cell receptor (beta chain) was identified in a study of PD-1 blockade in classical Hodgkin lymphoma. Study-level points and caveats: Reported findings placed baseline TCR diversity lower in newly diagnosed patients (compared with healthy donors).

The assay was immunoSEQ multiplex PCR, and TCRdb's table has in-frame clones only and misses some. Of approximately 20,000 clones in the sample, about 88% were seen once. Of note for this clone: Its specificity is unknown.

Time point described: newly diagnosed, previously untreated cHL patient sample. By magnetic negative selection, CD4+ T cells were purified from thawed PBMCs. Germline V lookup: CDR1 SGHRS, CDR2 YFSETQ. This CDR3 contains 16 residues. V lost 0 bases to trimming and J lost 10 bases; unmatched junction nucleotides: 4. This clonotype originated in a human donor with classical Hodgkin lymphoma. The sequenced sample consisted of CD4+ T cells from blood. This chain uses TRBV5-1 with TRBJ2-1; 16 nucleotides agree with TRBD2. CDR3 loop: CASSLEGLAGGPEQFF. As DNA, the CDR3 is TGCGCCAGCAGCTTGGAGGGACTAGCGGGGGGGCCCGAGCAGTTCTTC.